The sequence of this TCR beta chain was determined in a study of post-analysis software for immune sequencing data. General study results and limits: Samples made in the same batch grouped tightly together by F measure.

This clonotype was detected many times. Antigen specificity is unknown. Incorporated into the TCR beta cDNA libraries were unique molecular identifiers, which served to reduce PCR and sequencing biases. Once about 0.95 to 10 million T cells were used, roughly 0.5 million cDNA molecules resulted. MiXCR, applied by TCRdb to the PCR reads, yields one record per CDR3 protein. The data contain about 260,000 distinct CDR3 sequences, 36% of them singletons. Material for sequencing was blood. The TCR was taken from a girl aged 5 to 17 with multiple sclerosis.

The CDR3 loop is CASSLATGETQYF. The CDR3, as DNA: TGCGCCAGCAGCTTGGCCACAGGAGAGACCCAGTACTTC. The chain employs TRBV5-1 and TRBJ2-5, with a tentative D call TRBD1 (5 bases). The CDR3 totals 13 residues. Germline CDR1 and CDR2: SGHRS and YFSETQ. The V and J ends lost 0 bases and 4 bases respectively, with 7 bases between them. Full variable domain (remainder filled in from reference TRBV5-1 and TRBJ2-5): KAGVTQTPRYLIKTRGQQVTLSCSPISGHRSVSWYQQTPGQGLQFLFEYFSETQRNKGNFPGRFSGRQFSNSRSEMNVSTLELGDSALYLCASSLATGETQYFGPGTRLLVL.